The sequence of this T cell receptor beta chain was determined in a study of T cell repertoires in cytomegalovirus infection. Findings of the study overall: Using cumulative public TCR beta family frequency, the authors identified those who carried CMV together with the relevant HLA.

TCRdb processed the reads anew with MiXCR; each CDR3 protein has one entry. The data show some 800,000 distinct CDR3 sequences, almost 30% seen once. In the case of this clonotype: What it binds is not known.

The CDR3 runs to 12 residues. Trimming removed 1 base at V and 8 bases at J, with 11 bases between. Germline CDR1 reads SQVTM; CDR2 reads ANQGSEA. Sequences were derived from cultured CD8+ T cells from PBMCs, sampled from culture after CMV antigen stimulation. The rearrangement links TRBV29-1 to TRBJ1-2; D call uncertain. This clonotype was sampled from a human donor in good health (CMV status not recorded). Some clones in this sample may be carry-over from other donors' samples. CDR3 in DNA: TGCAGCGTTGAAGTGGGTGAGCGCGGCTACACCTTC. Amino acid sequence: CSVEVGERGYTF.